Sequencing of this TCR beta chain was carried out in a study of shared clonotypes between healthy human individuals. Overall study context: A couple of female and a few male donors aged 18 to 49 were enrolled. Study-level points and caveats: Between a handful of donors, naive CD4 clonotypes were shared at a level of roughly 5.5%.

Study donors comprised healthy, HIV-negative adults devoid of recent acute infection or vaccination. This clone was recorded only once. Its antigen is still unknown. Original handling: Owing to the provision of junction-only sequences devoid of quality scores by immunoSEQ, filtering differed. Profiling relied on immunoSEQ multiplex PCR, and the TCRdb table lists in-frame clones only, not all of them. V and J calls and clone size are copied from that table; D and trimming were computed from the DNA. The sample comprises over 2 million clones, under 95% of which are singletons, and about 0.41% rests with the top ten. This clonotype originated in a man between 18 and 29 years old in good health. Some clones in this sample may be carry-over from other donors' samples. The sequenced material came from naive CD4+ T cells from PBMCs. Subset denoted: CD45RA+ positively selected.

The CDR3 is CASKGRTNTGELFF. The CDR3, as DNA: TGTGCCAGCAAGGGCAGAACGAACACCGGGGAGCTGTTTTTT. This chain connects TRBV2 to TRBJ2-2; the D is unclear. Germline V gives CDR1 SNHLY, CDR2 FYNNEI. V lost 7 bases to trimming and J lost 0 bases, with 9 bases between them. The CDR3 spans 14 residues.